What follows is one T cell receptor beta chain and its context. As yet, its antigen is unknown. The data originate from a study of T cell responses to AZD1222 COVID-19 vaccine. Study-level points and caveats: White British people made up most donors, females outnumbered males, and clonal diversity was possibly underestimated.

The assay was immunoSEQ multiplex PCR, and TCRdb's table has in-frame clones only and misses some. The repertoire holds some 40,000 clones, with less than 85% as singletons. The source is an adult in good health. Sample: peripheral blood, taken on day 0 of AZD1222 vaccination.

The CDR3 nucleotides read TGTGCCAGCATTTTCTCCCCCGGGACAGGGCCCCCCGGGGAGCTGTTTTTT. This encodes CASIFSPGTGPPGELFF. The chain carries TRBV28 and TRBJ2-2, with 9 bases fitting TRBD1. Germline values: CDR1 MDHEN, CDR2 SYDVKM. The V gene end was trimmed by 7 bases and the J gene end by 6 bases; junction bases not matched to a gene: 15. This CDR3 has 17 residues. Using reference TRBV28 and TRBJ2-2 for the parts outside the CDR3, the full variable domain is DVKVTQSSRYLVKRTGEKVFLECVQDMDHENMFWYRQDPGLGLRLIYFSYDVKMKEKGDIPEGYSVSREKKERFSLILESASTNQTSMYLCASIFSPGTGPPGELFFGEGSRLTVL.